These 21 T cell receptor beta chains were sequenced from one sample in a study of OX40 agonist ivuxolimab in advanced cancers. The data were produced by immunoSEQ multiplex PCR, yet TCRdb's version contains in-frame clones alone and is incomplete. Among tens of thousands of clones, 75% to 90% were seen once, and the ten largest hold roughly an eighth. Sequencing was performed on CD4+ or CD8+ T cells sorted from blood, taken in a trial of the OX40 agonist ivuxolimab. These receptors came from an adult with an advanced solid tumor such as melanoma, head and neck, liver or kidney cancer.

This rearrangement joins TRBV2 to TRBJ2-1; D gene unclear. The germline gives CDR1 SNHLY, CDR2 FYNNEI. V was shortened by 7 bases and J by 12 bases, with 16 bases between the two germline ends. The length of the CDR3 is 12 residues. The CDR3 loop reads CASIFSNRGQFF. The CDR3 DNA is TGTGCCAGCATCTTCTCAAACCGTGGGCAGTTCTTC.

By proportion, this clone is large (0.1 to 1%). The V call is TRBV6-1, the J call TRBJ1-1; 7 bases are a match to TRBD1. The trim removed 0 bases at V and 5 bases at J, leaving 9 bases unmatched. Germline lookup yields CDR1 MNHNS and CDR2 SASEGT. The CDR3 extends over 16 amino acids. As DNA, the CDR3 is TGTGCCAGCAGTGAAGCTTCGGACAGGCCAGGTACTGAAGCTTTCTTT. Protein sequence: CASSEASDRPGTEAFF.

This clone was seen more than once but under ten times. J is TRBJ2-7 and V is TRBV28, with D possibly TRBD1 on 5 matching bases. Germline V gene sequence: CDR1 MDHEN, CDR2 SYDVKM. Trimming took off 2 bases at V and 6 bases at J, with 23 bases between the two ends. CDR3 length equals 17 residues. The chain's CDR3 is CASSLGIGHPQLGEQYF. The CDR3 region has the DNA TGTGCCAGCAGTTTAGGTATTGGACACCCTCAGCTGGGCGAGCAGTACTTC.

The chain uses TRBV5-1 and TRBJ2-7; D possibly corresponds to TRBD1 (5 bases). The V and J ends lost 3 bases and 3 bases respectively, with 16 bases between them. This CDR3 region has 15 residues. CDR1 is SGHRS, CDR2 YFSETQ, per germline. CDR3 loop: CASSWTLGHLYEQYF. The CDR3 nucleotides are TGCGCCAGCAGCTGGACGCTGGGGCACCTCTACGAGCAGTACTTC.

This clone was observed a few times. The J gene is TRBJ2-3, the V gene TRBV19; 7 bases agree with TRBD2. In germline, CDR1 is LNHDA, CDR2 SQIVND (reference sequence). The ends lost 3 bases at V and 2 bases at J; junction bases unmatched: 5. The CDR3 spans 15 residues. The CDR3 region has the DNA TGTGCCAGTAGTATGGGCGGGAGAAACACAGATACGCAGTATTTT. This translates into CASSMGGRNTDTQYF.

The rearrangement joins TRBV29-1 to TRBJ2-4; unclear D gene. This CDR3 is 12 amino acids long. Deletions cut 1 base from V and 5 bases from J, with 6 bases between. Germline lookup yields CDR1 SQVTM and CDR2 ANQGSEA. CDR3 amino acids: CSVEAEQNIQYF. The CDR3, as DNA: TGCAGCGTTGAAGCAGAACAAAACATTCAGTACTTC.

This clone turned up a few times. The J gene is TRBJ1-2, the V gene TRBV30; D uncertain. With 1 base removed from V and 4 bases from J, the gap between germline ends came to 13 bases. Germline V gives CDR1 GTSNPN, CDR2 SVGIG (reference sequence). This CDR3 has 14 residues. The CDR3, as DNA: TGTGCCTGGAGTGCTGGGGTTATTCCCTATGGCTACACCTTC. It encodes CAWSAGVIPYGYTF.

This chain links TRBV7-9 with TRBJ2-7; no clear D gene. Germline loops: CDR1 SEHNR, CDR2 FQNEAQ (reference sequence). V shed 6 bases and J shed 4 bases, with 1 base lying between them. This CDR3 comprises 9 residues. This CDR3 reads CASSYEQYF. CDR3 in DNA: TGTGCCAGCAGTTACGAGCAGTACTTC.

The chain couples TRBV2 to TRBJ1-1; 9 bases line up with TRBD1. Germline lookup yields CDR1 SNHLY and CDR2 FYNNEI. The V and J ends lost 6 bases and 1 base, in that order; junction bases with no gene match: 3. The CDR3 spans 14 residues. CDR3 protein: CASSLGQGNTEAFF. Written as DNA, the CDR3 is TGTGCCAGCAGCCTGGGACAGGGGAACACTGAAGCTTTCTTT. The full variable domain, its missing parts supplied by reference TRBV2 and TRBJ1-1, is EPEVTQTPSHQVTQMGQEVILRCVPISNHLYFYWYRQILGQKVEFLVSFYNNEISEKSEIFDDQFSVERPDGSNFTLKIRSTKLEDSAMYFCASSLGQGNTEAFFGQGTRLTVV.

V usage is TRBV6-1 and J usage is TRBJ1-1; no clear D gene. V lost 11 bases to trimming and J lost 6 bases, with 19 bases between them. The CDR3 has 13 residues. Germline V gene sequence: CDR1 MNHNS, CDR2 SASEGT. CDR3 sequence: CALSAGSFSEAFF. The CDR3 nucleotides read TGTGCCCTTTCAGCAGGCAGTTTCTCTGAAGCTTTCTTT.

J is TRBJ2-7 and V is TRBV5-1; no firm D call. The CDR3 length is 13 residues. V was clipped by 1 base and J by 2 bases, with 7 bases between them. CDR1 SGHRS and CDR2 YFSETQ come from the germline V gene. This CDR3 is CASSLTAPYEQYF. The CDR3, as DNA: TGCGCCAGCAGCTTGACAGCACCCTACGAGCAGTACTTC.

This clone was seen only once. The CDR3: CASSLYNYEQYF. The CDR3 DNA reads as TGCGCCAGCAGCTTGTACAACTACGAGCAGTACTTC. The chain carries TRBV5-1 and TRBJ2-7, with no clear D. Germline V gene lookup returns CDR1 SGHRS and CDR2 YFSETQ. V lost 1 base to trimming and J lost 3 bases, with 5 bases between them. CDR3 length: 12 amino acids.

This chain uses TRBV2 with TRBJ1-3; D is uncertain. The germline V gene has CDR1 SNHLY and CDR2 FYNNEI. The V end was cut by 8 bases, the J end by 4 bases, with 12 bases between. The CDR3 totals 13 residues. The CDR3 coding sequence is TGTGCCAGCTGGCCGTTCGCCGGAAACACCATATATTTT. Encoded protein: CASWPFAGNTIYF.

The chain carries TRBV28 and TRBJ2-7, with 11 bases aligning to TRBD2. Germline CDR1 and CDR2: MDHEN and SYDVKM. Trimming at V came to 1 base and at J to 6 bases, leaving 5 bases not matched to a gene. The CDR3 sequence is 15 residues long. The CDR3 sequence: CASSLLAGGAVEQYF. The CDR3, as DNA: TGTGCCAGCAGTTTATTAGCGGGGGGGGCGGTCGAGCAGTACTTC.

This clone was observed once. The V call is TRBV27, the J call TRBJ2-1; D gene uncertain. The CDR3 sequence is 13 residues long. The germline CDR1 and CDR2 sequences are MNHEY and SMNVEV (reference sequence). V was shortened by 6 bases and J by 9 bases, with 15 bases between the two germline ends. The CDR3 sequence: CASSLAGRPEQFF. Here the CDR3 DNA reads TGTGCCAGCAGCCTTGCCGGGCGGCCTGAGCAGTTCTTC.

V usage is TRBV4-1 and J usage is TRBJ2-7; D assignment may be TRBD1 or TRBD2 (5 bases each). This CDR3 spans 17 amino acids. V lost 5 bases and J lost 1, with 21 bases in between. Germline V gives CDR1 MGHRA, CDR2 YSYEKL. The CDR3 spells CASSELFGRDGSYEQYF. The CDR3 DNA is TGCGCCAGCAGCGAACTATTTGGCCGGGACGGATCCTACGAGCAGTACTTC.

This clone appeared once. The gene calls are TRBV25-1 and TRBJ2-2, with D perhaps matching TRBD1 (8 bases). Trimming took 7 bases from V and 4 from J, leaving 22 bases between them. This CDR3 comprises 17 residues. Germline assignment: CDR1 MGHDK and CDR2 SYGVNS. In DNA form, the CDR3 reads TGTGCCAGCATTTCCTATCCAGGGGGCGGGAGCACCGGGGAGCTGTTTTTT. This gives the protein CASISYPGGGSTGELFF. Drawing the rest from reference TRBV25-1 and TRBJ2-2, the complete variable domain is EADIYQTPRYLVIGTGKKITLECSQTMGHDKMYWYQQDPGMELHLIHYSYGVNSTEKGDLSSESTVSRIRTEHFPLTLESARPSHTSQYLCASISYPGGGSTGELFFGEGSRLTVL.

The rearrangement uses TRBV5-6 and TRBJ2-7; tentatively, D is TRBD1 (6 bases). The germline gives CDR1 SGHDT, CDR2 YYEEEE. The CDR3 has 13 amino acids. V was shortened by 4 bases and J by 2 bases, with 10 bases between the two germline ends. The CDR3 nucleotides read TGTGCCAGCAGCCCCGGGACAACCTACGAGCAGTACTTC. It is translated as CASSPGTTYEQYF.

The gene calls are TRBV7-8 and TRBJ2-2, with a weak D call TRBD1 (6 bases). Looked up from germline, CDR1 is SGHVS and CDR2 is FQNEAQ. The CDR3 consists of 15 residues. Trimming took 1 base from V and 6 from J, leaving 12 bases between them. The CDR3 is CASSLDRAGSGELFF. In nucleotides, the CDR3 is TGTGCCAGCAGCTTAGACAGGGCTGGTTCCGGGGAGCTGTTTTTT.

The V gene is TRBV23-1, the J gene TRBJ2-1; possible D gene TRBD1, 5 bases. TRBV23-1 is placed among ORFs of uncertain function. The CDR3 is 13 amino acids. Between the trimmed V and J ends, which lost 0 bases and 8 bases, there was a span of 8 bases. CDR3: CASSQSGQYEQFF. CDR3 DNA: TGCGCCAGCAGTCAATCGGGGCAGTATGAGCAGTTCTTC.

CDR3 DNA sequence: TGTGCCAGCAGCCCGCCAGACAGAGGGCCCCGGGAGACCCAGTACTTC. This sequence encodes CASSPPDRGPRETQYF. The chain carries TRBV11-2 and TRBJ2-5; D is perhaps TRBD1 or TRBD2 (5 bases each). V lost 5 bases, J lost 5 bases, and 21 bases lay in between. The CDR3 loop spans 16 amino acids. Per germline, CDR1 SGHAT and CDR2 FQNNGV.